This TCR beta chain appears in the sequencing data of a study of T cell repertoires in cytomegalovirus infection. A single record per CDR3 protein comes from TCRdb applying MiXCR to the reads. The data contain under 450,000 distinct CDR3 sequences, about a third of them singletons. Study-wide results and limits: The study found HLA-C-restricted CMV-specific TCR beta clonotypes dominating the ex vivo response.

The CDR3 runs 14 residues. CDR1 MDHEN and CDR2 SYDVKM come from the germline V gene. The ends were cut back, 11 bases at V and 0 bases at J, with 14 bases in the middle. A remark on this clonotype: No antigen is known for it.

This rearrangement joins TRBV28 to TRBJ2-1; D gene ambiguous. This TCR came from a human donor in good health (CMV status not recorded). Some clones in this sample may be carry-over from other donors' samples. Source: cultured PBMCs, taken from culture after CMV antigen stimulation. This CDR3 reads CASVKGSSYNEQFF. CDR3 coding DNA: TGTGCCTCCGTAAAGGGCAGCTCCTACAATGAGCAGTTCTTC. Combining the CDR3 with reference TRBV28 and TRBJ2-1 gives the whole variable domain DVKVTQSSRYLVKRTGEKVFLECVQDMDHENMFWYRQDPGLGLRLIYFSYDVKMKEKGDIPEGYSVSREKKERFSLILESASTNQTSMYLCASVKGSSYNEQFFGPGTRLTVL.